The 27 T cell receptor beta chains in this list originate from one sample, sequenced in a study of T cells in Graves' hyperthyroidism and ophthalmopathy. What was amplified from RNA transcripts were TCR beta CDR3 regions. TCR CDR3 regions were first amplified by RT-PCR with HTBI primers. From the multiplex PCR reads, TCRdb called clonotypes with MiXCR, one entry per CDR3 protein. The sample carries about 580,000 distinct CDR3 sequences, about 15% recorded once. Material: blood. These receptors came from a woman in her twenties or thirties with Graves' hyperthyroidism that later progressed to Graves' ophthalmopathy.

J is TRBJ2-2 and V is TRBV11-2, with D unresolved. V was clipped by 5 bases and J by 7 bases, with 17 bases between them. This CDR3 contains 15 residues. Germline V CDR1 and CDR2: SGHAT, FQNNGV. CDR3 coding DNA: TGTGCCAGCAGCCTAGGTACGGGCTACAACGGGGAGCTGTTTTTT. Protein: CASSLGTGYNGELFF.

The sample holds a few counts of this clonotype. The chain employs TRBV2 and TRBJ2-3, with D perhaps TRBD2 (5 bases). Between the trimmed V and J ends, which lost 10 bases and 6 bases, there was a span of 23 bases. CDR3 length: 15 amino acids. Germline V lookup: CDR1 SNHLY, CDR2 FYNNEI. In DNA form, the CDR3 reads TGTGCCACGAGGAGAGAAGTGGGAGTGAGTGATACGCAGTATTTT. Its translation: CATRREVGVSDTQYF. The whole variable domain, filled in from reference TRBV2 and TRBJ2-3, reads EPEVTQTPSHQVTQMGQEVILRCVPISNHLYFYWYRQILGQKVEFLVSFYNNEISEKSEIFDDQFSVERPDGSNFTLKIRSTKLEDSAMYFCATRREVGVSDTQYFGPGTRLTVL.

In its sample, this clonotype was seen many times. This chain links TRBV12-3 or TRBV12-4 with TRBJ1-4; 8 bases agree with TRBD1. CDR3 length equals 14 residues. The ends lost 4 bases at V and 8 bases at J; junction bases unmatched: 6. The CDR3 DNA reads TGTGCCAGCAGTTCGGACAGGGAGAAAGAAAAACTGTTTTTT. Protein: CASSSDREKEKLFF.

As regards this clonotype: A read error may explain this, as a much larger clone is one base away. The chain has TRBV12-3 or TRBV12-4 and TRBJ1-4; D not resolved. This CDR3 is 16 amino acids long. CDR3: CASSFSRTSPNEELFF. The CDR3 region has the DNA TGTGCCAGCAGTTTCTCCCGAACTTCGCCTAATGAAGAACTGTTTTTT.

This clonotype was seen at least ten times. The gene calls are TRBV19 and TRBJ2-3, with 9 nucleotides matching TRBD2. The CDR3 covers 14 residues. Germline-derived CDR1 and CDR2 are LNHDA and SQIVND (reference sequence). The junction had 2 bases not matched to a gene; V was cut back by 7 bases and J by 0 bases. The CDR3 is CASKAGGSTDTQYF. In DNA, the CDR3 is TGTGCCAGTAAGGCGGGAGGGAGCACAGATACGCAGTATTTT.

The table lists this clonotype with many counts. This chain joins TRBV7-2 and TRBJ2-1; 11 bases align to TRBD2. The CDR3 totals 18 residues. The trim removed 1 base at V and 9 bases at J, leaving 14 bases unmatched. Germline-derived CDR1 and CDR2 are SGHTA and FQGNSA. This chain's CDR3 is CASSLGDPSGRFFGEQFF. CDR3 bases: TGTGCCAGCAGCTTAGGGGACCCTAGCGGGAGGTTCTTTGGTGAGCAGTTCTTC.

This clonotype showed up many times. This chain uses TRBV15 with TRBJ2-1; D not certain. Deletions cut 0 bases from V and 6 bases from J, with 9 bases between. The CDR3 contains 14 residues. Germline V CDR1 and CDR2: LNHNV, YYDKDF (reference sequence). CDR3 amino acids: CATSREALGNEQFF. The DNA of the CDR3 is TGTGCCACCAGCAGAGAGGCTTTGGGCAATGAGCAGTTCTTC.

This clonotype occurred many times. The chain joins TRBV11-2 to TRBJ2-5; 9 nucleotides line up with TRBD2. The trim removed 3 bases at V and 1 base at J, leaving 9 bases unmatched. Looked up from germline, CDR1 is SGHAT and CDR2 is FQNNGV. The CDR3 extends over 17 amino acids. In DNA, the CDR3 is TGTGCCAGCAGCTTGGGTGATAGACTAGCGGCCCAAGAGACCCAGTACTTC. Its translation is CASSLGDRLAAQETQYF.

This chain connects TRBV11-2 to TRBJ2-6; D is unclear. The CDR3 runs to 15 residues. From germline, CDR1 is SGHAT and CDR2 FQNNGV. V lost 1 base and J 2 bases, leaving 6 bases between the germline ends. The CDR3 nucleotides read TGTGCCAGCAGCTTAGCACTAACTGGGGCCAACGTCCTGACTTTC. It codes for CASSLALTGANVLTF.

The chain joins TRBV28 to TRBJ1-5; the D gene is possibly TRBD1 (5 bases). In germline, CDR1 is MDHEN, CDR2 SYDVKM. The CDR3 loop spans 15 amino acids. V gave up 6 bases and J gave up 3 bases, with 15 bases separating them. This CDR3 reads CASSLGGGDNQPQHF. The CDR3 region has the DNA TGTGCCAGCAGCCTCGGGGGGGGGGACAATCAGCCCCAGCATTTT. Using reference TRBV28 and TRBJ1-5 for the parts outside the CDR3, the full variable domain is DVKVTQSSRYLVKRTGEKVFLECVQDMDHENMFWYRQDPGLGLRLIYFSYDVKMKEKGDIPEGYSVSREKKERFSLILESASTNQTSMYLCASSLGGGDNQPQHFGDGTRLSIL.

This clonotype has just a few counts. This sequence joins TRBV6-1 and TRBJ2-4; 8 positions agree with TRBD2. J was trimmed by 0 bases and V by 5 bases; bases with no gene match: 3. Germline assignment: CDR1 MNHNS and CDR2 SASEGT. This CDR3 has 15 residues. CDR3 sequence (DNA): TGTGCCAGCAGTCGGGGGGGTATAGCCAAAAACATTCAGTACTTC. The encoded protein is CASSRGGIAKNIQYF.

This clonotype was detected a few times. A much larger clone differs from this one at a single base, so this may be a read error. This chain connects TRBV12-3 or TRBV12-4 to TRBJ2-5, with D tentatively TRBD1 or TRBD2 (6 bases each). Trimming took off 6 bases at V and 1 base at J, with 21 bases between the two ends. The CDR3 runs to 17 residues. CDR3 region: CASSHSSLGGTQETQYF. DNA of the CDR3: TGTGCCAGCAGCCACAGCTCATTAGGGGGGACCCAAGAGACCCAGTACTTC.

This clonotype was found many times. V is TRBV7-8 and J is TRBJ1-2; TRBD1 agrees at 7 bases. V was pared by 0 bases and J by 7 bases, with 8 bases of the junction left unmatched. This CDR3 is 15 amino acids long. Germline V gene data show CDR1 as SGHVS and CDR2 as FQNEAQ. CDR3 coding DNA: TGTGCCAGCAGCTTAGCGGGAAATACAGGGGCTGGCTACACCTTC. Its translation is CASSLAGNTGAGYTF.

The V call is TRBV4-2, the J call TRBJ2-2; D possibly corresponds to TRBD2 (7 bases). Per the germline V gene, CDR1 is LGHNA and CDR2 is YNFKEQ. V lost 7 bases and J 6 bases, leaving 18 bases between the germline ends. CDR3 length: 15 amino acids. The CDR3 DNA is TGTGCCAGCATACCGGGGGGCGCATGGGCCGGGGAGCTGTTTTTT. Residues: CASIPGGAWAGELFF.

This clonotype was recorded many times. This sequence joins TRBV6-1 and TRBJ1-5; perhaps TRBD1 as D (6 bases). The CDR3 length is 14 residues. Per the germline V gene, CDR1 is MNHNS and CDR2 is SASEGT. Between the trimmed V and J ends, which lost 7 bases and 1 base, there was a span of 11 bases. The CDR3 sequence is CASNHRESNQPQHF. As DNA, the CDR3 is TGTGCCAGCAATCACAGGGAAAGCAATCAGCCCCAGCATTTT.

The chain couples TRBV20-1 to TRBJ2-7; perhaps D is TRBD1 or TRBD2 (5 bases each). CDR1 DFQATT and CDR2 SNEGSKA come from the germline V gene (reference sequence). CDR3 length: 15 residues. As DNA, the CDR3 is TGCAGTGCTGCGGCCCCGGGGCGGCGCTCCTACGAGCGGTACGTC. This gives the protein CSAAAPGRRSYERYV.

This clonotype has only a few counts. The chain links TRBV7-9 to TRBJ2-6; 7 bases map to TRBD1. Germline-derived CDR1 and CDR2 are SEHNR and FQNEAQ (reference sequence). The V and J ends lost 6 bases and 4 bases, in that order; junction bases with no gene match: 9. This CDR3 spans 16 amino acids. The CDR3 region has the DNA TGTGCCAGCAGGACAGGGATTGAACAAGGGGCCAACGTCCTGACTTTC. Its translation: CASRTGIEQGANVLTF. The full variable domain, completed using reference TRBV7-9 and TRBJ2-6, is DTGVSQNPRHKITKRGQNVTFRCDPISEHNRLYWYRQTLGQGPEFLTYFQNEAQLEKSRLLSDRFSAERPKGSFSTLEIQRTEQGDSAMYLCASRTGIEQGANVLTFGAGSRLTVL.

This clonotype was detected ten times or more. The CDR3 sequence is CATRQGPGSYEQYF. The CDR3 DNA is TGTGCCACCAGGCAGGGGCCCGGCTCCTACGAGCAGTACTTC. This chain links TRBV24-1 with TRBJ2-7, with D perhaps TRBD1 (6 bases). This CDR3 is 14 amino acids long. Trimming took off 7 bases at V and 0 bases at J, with 12 bases between the two ends. From germline, CDR1 is KGHDR and CDR2 SFDVKD.

This clonotype showed up many times. The genes are TRBV19 and TRBJ1-5; D is ambiguous. CDR1 is LNHDA, CDR2 SQIVND, per germline (reference sequence). The CDR3 has 17 residues. Trimming took 7 bases from V and 0 from J, leaving 19 bases between them. The CDR3 bases are TGTGCCAGTAAAGTCATCGGCGGGAAGAATAGCAATCAGCCCCAGCATTTT. It is translated as CASKVIGGKNSNQPQHF.

This clonotype was seen more than once but under ten times. A much larger clone lies one base from this, so it may be a read error. The chain has TRBV19 and TRBJ2-7; D is possibly TRBD1 (6 bases). The V end lost 6 bases, the J end lost 3 bases, and 15 bases lay between the germline ends. CDR1 LNHDA and CDR2 SQIVND come from the germline V gene (reference sequence). The CDR3 sequence is 14 residues long. The CDR3 DNA reads TGTGCCAGTAGAAGGGGGAACGGAGTCTACGAGCAGTACTTC. Its translation: CASRRGNGVYEQYF.

This clonotype was seen at least ten times. This chain links TRBV12-3 or TRBV12-4 with TRBJ2-1; 8 nucleotides agree with TRBD2. The CDR3 is made up of 15 amino acids. V gave up 2 bases and J gave up 4 bases; unmatched junction bases: 4. CDR3 loop: CASSLLLAEYNEQFF. DNA of the CDR3: TGTGCCAGCAGTTTATTACTAGCGGAGTACAATGAGCAGTTCTTC.

This rearrangement joins TRBV18 to TRBJ2-7; 8 bases line up with TRBD1. Germline V CDR1 and CDR2: KGHSH, LQKENI. This CDR3 has 15 residues. J lost 2 bases, V lost 6 bases, and 9 bases had no gene match. The CDR3 loop is CASSTGGTGTYEQYF. CDR3 sequence (DNA): TGTGCCAGCTCCACCGGTGGGACAGGAACCTACGAGCAGTACTTC.

This clonotype appeared many times. This CDR3 reads CASGTSGRLDTQYF. DNA for the CDR3: TGTGCCAGTGGGACTAGCGGGAGGCTGGATACGCAGTATTTT. The chain joins TRBV19 to TRBJ2-3; 15 nucleotides match TRBD2. The germline V gene has CDR1 LNHDA and CDR2 SQIVND (reference sequence). V was clipped by 8 bases and J by 6 bases; unmatched bases: 3. The CDR3 is 14 residues long.

The chain recombines TRBV28 with TRBJ2-3, with 15 positions matching TRBD2. Germline V gene lookup returns CDR1 MDHEN and CDR2 SYDVKM. Unmatched junction bases numbered 9, after V lost 5 bases and J lost 3 bases. The CDR3 consists of 18 residues. DNA of the CDR3: TGTGCCAGCAGTCTAGGGACTAGCGGGAGGTTTGGGACAGATACGCAGTATTTT. Translated: CASSLGTSGRFGTDTQYF.

This clonotype was found many times. The chain combines TRBV12-3 or TRBV12-4 with TRBJ2-5; 7 nucleotides align to TRBD2. CDR3 length: 15 amino acids. Unmatched junction bases numbered 12, after V lost 2 bases and J lost 9 bases. DNA of the CDR3: TGTGCCAGCAGTTTATTGGGCAGGGCTGCGGGGGCCCAGTACTTC. Translation: CASSLLGRAAGAQYF.

This clonotype came up many times. V is TRBV7-9 and J is TRBJ2-2; D possibly corresponds to TRBD1 (6 bases). Germline CDR1 SEHNR, CDR2 FQNEAQ (reference sequence). This CDR3 contains 14 residues. With 8 bases removed from V and 6 bases from J, the gap between germline ends came to 16 bases. In nucleotides, the CDR3 is TGTGCCAGCGCCCAACAGGGCCCTTCCGGGGAGCTGTTTTTT. Translated, it gives CASAQQGPSGELFF.

This sequence joins TRBV18 and TRBJ1-3; 10 bases align to TRBD1. The CDR3 runs to 20 residues. V shed 0 bases and J 0 bases; nucleotides not matched to a gene: 11. Germline V CDR1 and CDR2: KGHSH, LQKENI. This CDR3 reads CASSPPGQGVPLSSGNTIYF. The CDR3 DNA is TGTGCCAGCTCACCACCCGGACAGGGGGTCCCCCTGAGCTCTGGAAACACCATATATTTT.